These 8 T cell receptor beta chains share one sample of origin, sequenced in a study of regulatory T cells in long-lasting Graves disease. Regarding time point: persistent/refractory GD, antithyroid drugs over 5 years with positive TRAb. The TCR library was made from RNA extracted from PBMCs. Investigators prepared the TCR beta libraries by applying iRepertoire HTBI primers and Arm-PCR of CDR3 regions. TCRdb ran MiXCR on the multiplex PCR reads and lists one entry per CDR3 protein. The sample contains hundreds of thousands of distinct CDR3 sequences, less than 25% of which appear only once. The specimen was peripheral blood mononuclear cells (PBMCs), collected when the disease was refractory, from a patient treated with antithyroid drugs. These receptors were collected from a female donor with Graves disease.

The table lists this clonotype with a few counts. V is TRBV6-2 or TRBV6-3 and J is TRBJ2-7; 10 bases agree with TRBD2. Germline-derived CDR1 and CDR2 are MNHEY and SVGEGT. Trimming cost V 6 bases and J 2 bases; bases outside gene matches: 7. This CDR3 is built from 15 residues. CDR3 coding DNA: TGTGCCAGCAGCTACCGGACTAGCGGACCCTACGAGCAGTACTTC. Amino acid sequence: CASSYRTSGPYEQYF.

This clonotype showed up many times. The chain carries TRBV7-2 and TRBJ1-2, with TRBD1 as a possible D gene (6 bases). Germline lookup yields CDR1 SGHTA and CDR2 FQGNSA. The CDR3 length is 17 residues. Trimming took off 1 base at V and 4 bases at J, with 19 bases between the two ends. The CDR3 nucleotides read TGTGCCAGCAGCTTAGTAGGTGTGTCAGGGGTTCGCTATGGCTACACCTTC. Protein: CASSLVGVSGVRYGYTF.

Only a few counts were recorded for this clonotype. The rearrangement joins TRBV6-1 to TRBJ1-5; no clear D. The CDR3 covers 12 residues. The germline V gene encodes CDR1 MNHNS and CDR2 SASEGT. V lost 5 bases and J 9 bases, leaving 11 bases between the germline ends. This CDR3 is CASSLALSPQHF. CDR3 coding DNA: TGTGCCAGCAGTCTGGCCCTCTCGCCCCAGCATTTT.

The chain couples TRBV28 to TRBJ2-7; D is possibly TRBD1 or TRBD2 (6 bases each). The CDR3 covers 13 residues. Germline V CDR1 and CDR2: MDHEN, SYDVKM. The V gene lost 5 bases and the J gene lost 6 bases, with 14 bases spanning the gap. The CDR3 DNA sequence: TGTGCCAGCAGTCTGGAGGGGGGCGGCGAGCAGTACTTC. As protein: CASSLEGGGEQYF.

Many counts were recorded for this clonotype. The V and J genes are TRBV28 and TRBJ2-3, with 10 bases fitting TRBD2. The V segment lost 3 bases and the J segment 2 bases; nucleotides outside the gene matches: 2. The V gene's germline CDR1 is MDHEN and CDR2 SYDVKM. The CDR3 covers 15 residues. The DNA for the CDR3 is TGTGCCAGCAGTTTCGGGACTAGCGACACAGATACGCAGTATTTT. Protein product: CASSFGTSDTDTQYF.

This clonotype was counted a few times. V and J are TRBV29-1 and TRBJ1-5, with D hard to call. With 8 bases removed from V and 11 bases from J, the gap between germline ends came to 10 bases. Per the germline V gene, CDR1 is SQVTM and CDR2 is ANQGSEA. The CDR3 contains 9 residues. CDR3 sequence: CSPGGTQHF. In DNA form, the CDR3 reads TGCAGCCCCGGAGGGACCCAGCATTTT.

V and J are TRBV6-1 and TRBJ2-3; D gene unclear. The CDR3 contains 12 residues. V lost 6 bases, J lost 3 bases, and 7 bases lay in between. Germline loops: CDR1 MNHNS, CDR2 SASEGT. The CDR3 spells CASRRVTDTQYF. CDR3 bases: TGTGCCAGCAGAAGGGTGACAGATACGCAGTATTTT.

This clonotype showed up just a few times. The V call is TRBV7-3, the J call TRBJ2-3; D gene unclear. The germline V gene has CDR1 SGHTA and CDR2 FQGTGA. This CDR3 has 14 amino acids. V lost 0 bases to trimming and J lost 6 bases, with 10 bases between them. CDR3 sequence: CASSLTMTPDTQYF. The CDR3 bases are TGTGCCAGCAGCTTAACTATGACGCCGGATACGCAGTATTTT.